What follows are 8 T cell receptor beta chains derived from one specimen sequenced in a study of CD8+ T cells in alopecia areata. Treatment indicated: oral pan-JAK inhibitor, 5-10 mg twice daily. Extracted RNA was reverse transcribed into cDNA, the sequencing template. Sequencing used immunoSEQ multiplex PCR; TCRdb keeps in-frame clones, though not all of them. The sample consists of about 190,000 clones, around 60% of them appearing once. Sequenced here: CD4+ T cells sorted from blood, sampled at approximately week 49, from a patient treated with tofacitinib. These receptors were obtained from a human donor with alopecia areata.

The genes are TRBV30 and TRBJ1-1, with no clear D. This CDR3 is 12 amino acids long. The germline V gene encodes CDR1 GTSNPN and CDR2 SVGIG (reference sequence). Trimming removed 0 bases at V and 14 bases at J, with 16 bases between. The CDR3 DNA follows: TGTGCCTGGAGTGTAAAGCGGCTTAGCCTATTCTTT. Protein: CAWSVKRLSLFF. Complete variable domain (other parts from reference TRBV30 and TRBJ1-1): SQTIHQWPATLVQPVGSPLSLECTVEGTSNPNLYWYRQAAGRGLQLLFYSVGIGQISSEVPQNLSASRPQDRQFILSSKKLLLSDSGFYLCAWSVKRLSLFFGQGTRLTVV.

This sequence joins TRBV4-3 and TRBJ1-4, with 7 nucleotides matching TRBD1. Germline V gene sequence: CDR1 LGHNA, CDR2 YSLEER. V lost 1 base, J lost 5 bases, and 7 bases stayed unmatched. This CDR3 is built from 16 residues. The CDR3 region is CASSQGTGQINEKLFF. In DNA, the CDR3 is TGCGCCAGCAGCCAAGGGACGGGACAGATCAATGAAAAACTGTTTTTT.

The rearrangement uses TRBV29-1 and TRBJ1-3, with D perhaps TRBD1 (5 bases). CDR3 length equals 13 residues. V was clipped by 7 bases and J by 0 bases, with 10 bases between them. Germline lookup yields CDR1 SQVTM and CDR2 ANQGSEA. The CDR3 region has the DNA TGCAGCGCAGGACAACTCTCTGGAAACACCATATATTTT. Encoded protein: CSAGQLSGNTIYF.

The CDR3 nucleotides read TGTGCCAGCAGCCATGTTAGCGGGGGGGGCTCGAATGAGCAGTTCTTC. Translating it yields CASSHVSGGGSNEQFF. The V and J genes are TRBV14 and TRBJ2-1; 11 bases map to TRBD2. Looked up from germline, CDR1 is SGHDN and CDR2 is FVKESK. After removal of 3 bases from V and 7 bases from J, the junction contained 8 bases not matched to a gene. This CDR3 spans 16 amino acids.

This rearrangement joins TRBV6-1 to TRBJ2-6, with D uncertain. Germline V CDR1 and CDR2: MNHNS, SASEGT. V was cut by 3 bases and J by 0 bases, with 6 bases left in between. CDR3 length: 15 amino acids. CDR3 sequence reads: CASSEGLSGANVLTF. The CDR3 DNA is TGTGCCAGCAGTGAGGGCCTCTCTGGGGCCAACGTCCTGACTTTC.

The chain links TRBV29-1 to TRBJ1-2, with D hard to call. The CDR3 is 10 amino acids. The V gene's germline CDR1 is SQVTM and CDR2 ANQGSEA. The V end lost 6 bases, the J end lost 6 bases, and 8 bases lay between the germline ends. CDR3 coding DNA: TGCAGCGTCCACACGGATGGCTACACCTTC. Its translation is CSVHTDGYTF.

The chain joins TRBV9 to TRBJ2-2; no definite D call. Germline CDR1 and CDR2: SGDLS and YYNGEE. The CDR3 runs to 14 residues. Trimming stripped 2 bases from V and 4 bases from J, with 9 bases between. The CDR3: CASSVNSLTGELFF. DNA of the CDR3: TGTGCCAGCAGCGTTAACAGCCTCACCGGGGAGCTGTTTTTT.

The CDR3 is CASSLTAADYNEQFF. CDR3 in DNA: TGCGCCAGCAGCTTGACAGCGGCAGACTACAATGAGCAGTTCTTC. The genes are TRBV5-1 and TRBJ2-1, with D maybe TRBD2 (5 bases). CDR3 length equals 15 residues. V was trimmed by 1 base and J by 3 bases, leaving 11 bases between them. Germline CDR1 and CDR2: SGHRS and YFSETQ.